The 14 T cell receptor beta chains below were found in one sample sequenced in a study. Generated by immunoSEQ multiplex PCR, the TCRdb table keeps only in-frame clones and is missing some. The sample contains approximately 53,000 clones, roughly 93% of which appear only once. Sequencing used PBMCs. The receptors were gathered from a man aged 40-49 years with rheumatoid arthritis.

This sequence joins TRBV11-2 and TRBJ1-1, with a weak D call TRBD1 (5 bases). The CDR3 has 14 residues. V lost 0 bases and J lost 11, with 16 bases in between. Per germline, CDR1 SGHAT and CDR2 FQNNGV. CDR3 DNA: TGTGCCAGCAGCTTAGATAGGGAGGGACTGAGGGCTTTCTTT. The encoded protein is CASSLDREGLRAFF.

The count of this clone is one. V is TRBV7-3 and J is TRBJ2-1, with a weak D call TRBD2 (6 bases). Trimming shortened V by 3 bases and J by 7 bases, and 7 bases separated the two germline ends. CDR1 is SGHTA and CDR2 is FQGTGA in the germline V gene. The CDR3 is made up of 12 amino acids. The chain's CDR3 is CASSLEGNEQFF. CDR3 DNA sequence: TGTGCCAGCAGCTTGGAGGGGAATGAGCAGTTCTTC. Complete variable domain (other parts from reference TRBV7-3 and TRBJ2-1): GAGVSQTPSNKVTEKGKYVELRCDPISGHTALYWYRQSLGQGPEFLIYFQGTGAADDSGLPNDRFFAVRPEGSVSTLKIQRTERGDSAVYLCASSLEGNEQFFGPGTRLTVL.

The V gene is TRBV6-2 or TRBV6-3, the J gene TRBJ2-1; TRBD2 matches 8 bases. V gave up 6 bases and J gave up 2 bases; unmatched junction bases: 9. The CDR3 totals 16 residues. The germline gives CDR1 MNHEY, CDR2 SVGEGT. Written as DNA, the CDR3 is TGTGCCAGCAGCTCCGATAGCGGGGCGGCCTACAATGAGCAGTTCTTC. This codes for CASSSDSGAAYNEQFF.

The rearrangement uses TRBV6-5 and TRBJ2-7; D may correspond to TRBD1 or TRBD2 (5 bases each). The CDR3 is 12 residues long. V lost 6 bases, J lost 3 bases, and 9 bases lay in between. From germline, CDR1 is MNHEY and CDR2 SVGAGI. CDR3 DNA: TGTGCCAGCAGCGGGACCCGCTACGAGCAGTACTTC. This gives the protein CASSGTRYEQYF.

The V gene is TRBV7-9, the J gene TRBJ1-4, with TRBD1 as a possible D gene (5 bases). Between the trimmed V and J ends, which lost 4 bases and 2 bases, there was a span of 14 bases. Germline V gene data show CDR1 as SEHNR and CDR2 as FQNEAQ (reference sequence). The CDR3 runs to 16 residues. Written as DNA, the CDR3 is TGTGCCAGCAGCTCGAGGGGTAGAGGCACTAATGAAAAACTGTTTTTT. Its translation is CASSSRGRGTNEKLFF. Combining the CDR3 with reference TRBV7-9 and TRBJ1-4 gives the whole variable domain DTGVSQNPRHKITKRGQNVTFRCDPISEHNRLYWYRQTLGQGPEFLTYFQNEAQLEKSRLLSDRFSAERPKGSFSTLEIQRTEQGDSAMYLCASSSRGRGTNEKLFFGSGTQLSVL.

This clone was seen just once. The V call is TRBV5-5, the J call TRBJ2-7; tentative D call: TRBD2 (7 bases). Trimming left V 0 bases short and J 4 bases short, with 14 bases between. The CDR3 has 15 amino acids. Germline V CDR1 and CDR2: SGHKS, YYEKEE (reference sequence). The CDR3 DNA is TGTGCCAGCAGCTTGGCTACCCGGGGGGCGTACGAGCAGTACTTC. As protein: CASSLATRGAYEQYF. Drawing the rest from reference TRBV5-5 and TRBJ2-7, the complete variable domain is DAGVTQSPTHLIKTRGQQVTLRCSPISGHKSVSWYQQVLGQGPQFIFQYYEKEERGRGNFPDRFSARQFPNYSSELNVNALLLGDSALYLCASSLATRGAYEQYFGPGTRLTVT.

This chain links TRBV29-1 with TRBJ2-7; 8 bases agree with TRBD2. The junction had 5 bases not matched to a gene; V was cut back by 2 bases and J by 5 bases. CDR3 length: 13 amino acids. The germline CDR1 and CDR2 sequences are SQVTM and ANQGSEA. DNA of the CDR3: TGCAGCGTTGAACGACTAGCGCGCGACGAGCAGTACTTC. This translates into CSVERLARDEQYF.

The chain's CDR3 is CASSRGTQVRKIQYF. The CDR3 bases are TGTGCCAGCAGCCGCGGGACCCAGGTACGGAAGATTCAGTACTTC. The J gene is TRBJ2-4, the V gene TRBV5-4; TRBD2 might be the D (6 bases). The CDR3 contains 15 residues. The germline CDR1 and CDR2 sequences are SGHNT and YYREEE (reference sequence). Trimming took 4 bases from V and 10 from J, leaving 21 bases between them.

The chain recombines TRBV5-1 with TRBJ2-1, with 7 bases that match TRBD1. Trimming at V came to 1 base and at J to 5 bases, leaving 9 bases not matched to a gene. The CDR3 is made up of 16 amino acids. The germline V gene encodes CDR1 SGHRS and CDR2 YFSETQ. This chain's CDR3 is CASSLTPGQINNEQFF. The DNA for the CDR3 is TGCGCCAGCAGCTTGACTCCGGGACAGATTAACAATGAGCAGTTCTTC.

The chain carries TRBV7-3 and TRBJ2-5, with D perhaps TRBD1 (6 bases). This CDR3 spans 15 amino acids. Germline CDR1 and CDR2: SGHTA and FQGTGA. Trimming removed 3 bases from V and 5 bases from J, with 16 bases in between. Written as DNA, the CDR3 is TGTGCCAGCAGCTTGATGGGCCAGGGGTGGGAGACCCAGTACTTC. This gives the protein CASSLMGQGWETQYF.

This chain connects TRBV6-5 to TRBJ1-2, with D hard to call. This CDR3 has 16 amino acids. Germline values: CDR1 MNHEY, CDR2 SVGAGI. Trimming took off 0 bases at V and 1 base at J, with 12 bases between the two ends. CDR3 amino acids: CASSYSFRERNYGYTF. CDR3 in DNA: TGTGCCAGCAGTTACTCCTTTAGGGAGCGTAACTATGGCTACACCTTC.

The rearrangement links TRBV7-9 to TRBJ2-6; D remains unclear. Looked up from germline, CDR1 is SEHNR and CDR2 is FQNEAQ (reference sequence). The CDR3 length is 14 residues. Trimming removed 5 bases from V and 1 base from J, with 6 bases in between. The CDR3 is CASSGWSGANVLTF. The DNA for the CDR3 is TGTGCCAGCAGCGGCTGGTCTGGGGCCAACGTCCTGACTTTC.

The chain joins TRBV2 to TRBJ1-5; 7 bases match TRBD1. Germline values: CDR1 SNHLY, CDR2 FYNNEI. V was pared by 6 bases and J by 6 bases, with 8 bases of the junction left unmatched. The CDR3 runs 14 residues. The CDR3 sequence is CASRETGSTQPQHF. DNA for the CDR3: TGTGCCAGCAGAGAGACAGGGAGTACTCAGCCCCAGCATTTT.

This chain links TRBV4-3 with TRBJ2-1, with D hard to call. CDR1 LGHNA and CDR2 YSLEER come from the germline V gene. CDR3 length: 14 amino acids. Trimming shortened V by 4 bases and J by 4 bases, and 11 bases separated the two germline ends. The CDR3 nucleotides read TGCGCCAGCAGCCTGAGACTGGGATACAATGAGCAGTTCTTC. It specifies CASSLRLGYNEQFF.